This record covers a single T cell receptor (beta chain). Template for every sorted-subset replicate PCR totaled about 0.2 ug DNA, 25,000 to 30,000 T cell genomes. Here immunoSEQ multiplex PCR was the method, and the copy in TCRdb shows in-frame clones only, minus some. The sample has about 2.4 million clones; around 90% are singletons. Germline CDR1 reads SGDLS; CDR2 reads YYNGEE. The length of the CDR3 is 15 residues. Trimming removed 0 bases from V and 5 bases from J, with 14 bases in between. These data are taken from a study of shared clonotypes between healthy human individuals. This receptor was taken from a man aged 18 to 30 in good health. Sequenced: naive CD4+ T cells sorted from blood. Subset here: CD45RA+ positively selected. The chain has TRBV9 and TRBJ2-5; D may correspond to TRBD1 or TRBD2 (6 bases each). The CDR3 bases are TGTGCCAGCAGCGTAGCGAGGGGGGATCGTGAGACCCAGTACTTC. It translates to CASSVARGDRETQYF.